These T cell receptor beta chains were read from a single sample in a study of graft-versus-host responses after intestinal transplantation. Assay used: immunoSEQ multiplex PCR; TCRdb lists only in-frame clones, some missing. The sample consists of over 80,000 clones, 91% of them appearing once. Which antigens these TCRs recognize remains unknown. Sequencing used unstimulated CD4+ T cells sorted from spleen or lymph node cells, obtained before transplant. These receptors all stem from a human donor who was the organ donor for an intestinal transplant. CDR3s include the opening cysteine and the closing phenylalanine or tryptophan. The D gene is left open where the match is weak. Rows may omit the clone size; those that give it use once, few, many or a size class.

V,size,D,J,CDR3,DNA
TRBV7-2,.,.,TRBJ2-3,CASSLAGGTTDTQYF,TGTGCCAGCAGCTTAGCGGGCGGGACCACAGATACGCAGTATTTT
TRBV29-1,.,TRBD2,TRBJ2-1,CSGGGNEQFF,TGCAGCGGGGGGGGGAATGAGCAGTTCTTC
TRBV7-9,.,TRBD1,TRBJ1-2,CASSLRDRMENYGYTF,TGTGCCAGCAGCTTAAGGGACAGGATGGAGAACTATGGCTACACCTTC
TRBV19,.,.,TRBJ2-2,CASSIDVTGSGELFF,TGTGCCAGTAGTATAGATGTCACAGGGTCCGGGGAGCTGTTTTTT
TRBV9,.,.,TRBJ2-7,CASSVGNNEAYEQYF,TGTGCCAGCAGCGTAGGTAACAACGAGGCCTACGAGCAGTACTTC
TRBV28,.,.,TRBJ1-6,CASTSGSSPLHF,TGTGCCAGTACATCTGGGAGTTCACCCCTCCACTTT
TRBV9,.,.,TRBJ2-5,CASSATGLKETQYF,TGTGCCAGCAGCGCAACAGGGTTGAAAGAGACCCAGTACTTC
TRBV10-3,.,.,TRBJ2-7,CAITPSAVPYEQYF,TGTGCCATCACTCCCTCTGCGGTCCCCTACGAGCAGTACTTC
TRBV4-2,.,TRBD1,TRBJ1-6,CASSFDPTGAYNSPLHF,TGTGCCAGCAGCTTCGACCCGACAGGGGCCTATAATTCACCCCTCCACTTT
TRBV25-1,.,.,TRBJ2-7,CASSRGLGSYEQYF,TGCGCCAGCAGTAGGGGTCTAGGATCCTACGAGCAGTACTTC
TRBV7-2,.,.,TRBJ1-2,CASSYRVPNYGYTF,TGTGCCAGCAGTTACCGGGTCCCTAACTATGGCTACACCTTC
TRBV6-5,once,.,TRBJ2-1,CASSYMVDNNEQFF,TGTGCCAGCAGTTATATGGTGGACAACAATGAGCAGTTCTTC
TRBV4-2,.,.,TRBJ1-3,CASSLPGALGNTIYF,TGTGCCAGCAGCCTTCCAGGGGCGCTAGGAAACACCATATATTTT
TRBV5-1,once,.,TRBJ1-1,CASTRGNAEAFF,TGCGCCAGCACACGGGGAAACGCTGAAGCTTTCTTT
TRBV19,.,TRBD2,TRBJ2-3,CASSRGTSGGLGLTDTQYF,TGTGCCAGTAGTCGCGGGACTAGCGGGGGATTGGGTTTAACAGATACGCAGTATTTT
TRBV7-3,.,TRBD2,TRBJ2-1,CASSELARGYEQFF,TGTGCCAGCAGCGAACTAGCGAGGGGTTACGAGCAGTTCTTC
TRBV9,once,TRBD2,TRBJ2-1,CASSGSGGFSYNEQFF,TGTGCCAGCAGCGGGAGCGGGGGTTTTTCCTACAATGAGCAGTTCTTC
TRBV4-2,.,.,TRBJ1-5,CASSQEAFGNQPQHF,TGTGCCAGCAGCCAAGAGGCTTTTGGCAATCAGCCCCAGCATTTT
TRBV11-2,.,TRBD1,TRBJ1-5,CASSLGGGYQPQHF,TGTGCCAGCAGCTTAGGAGGGGGCTATCAGCCCCAGCATTTT
TRBV11-2,.,TRBD2,TRBJ2-1,CASSFDTGLAQGSEQFF,TGTGCCAGCAGCTTCGACACGGGACTAGCTCAGGGTAGTGAGCAGTTCTTC
TRBV11-2,.,.,TRBJ1-1,CASSLDLGRMNTEAFF,TGTGCCAGCAGCTTAGATCTGGGCCGGATGAACACTGAAGCTTTCTTT
TRBV2,.,TRBD1,TRBJ2-7,CASSRDRSSYEQYF,TGTGCCAGCAGTAGGGACAGAAGCTCCTACGAGCAGTACTTC
TRBV5-4,.,TRBD1,TRBJ2-7,CASSLGGQGAQEQYF,TGTGCCAGCAGCTTGGGAGGCCAGGGGGCGCAGGAGCAGTACTTC
TRBV19,.,TRBD1,TRBJ1-4,CASSQTGIYEKLFF,TGTGCCAGTAGTCAGACAGGGATCTATGAAAAACTGTTTTTT
TRBV7-2,.,.,TRBJ2-7,CASRTGLMSYEQYF,TGTGCCAGCAGGACGGGACTGATGTCCTACGAGCAGTACTTC
TRBV4-1,.,TRBD1,TRBJ2-3,CASSQGQGAGDTQYF,TGCGCCAGCAGCCAAGGACAGGGGGCTGGAGATACGCAGTATTTT
TRBV7-2,.,.,TRBJ1-4,CASSRRRGEKLFF,TGTGCCAGCAGCAGGAGAAGAGGGGAAAAACTGTTTTTT
TRBV6-5,.,TRBD2,TRBJ2-7,CASSGLAGGYEQYF,TGTGCCAGCAGTGGACTAGCGGGAGGATACGAGCAGTACTTC
TRBV7-9,few,.,TRBJ1-4,CASSLSRGLIEKLFF,TGTGCCAGCAGCTTATCAAGAGGGTTAATTGAAAAACTGTTTTTT
TRBV27,.,TRBD1,TRBJ2-1,CASSPRDRNNEQFF,TGTGCCAGCAGTCCCCGGGACAGAAACAATGAGCAGTTCTTC
TRBV5-6,.,.,TRBJ2-7,CASSLVGGPSYEQYF,TGTGCCAGCAGCTTGGTGGGGGGACCCTCCTACGAGCAGTACTTC
TRBV4-3,.,.,TRBJ1-1,CASSQVGGAAEAFF,TGCGCCAGCAGCCAAGTAGGAGGGGCCGCTGAAGCTTTCTTT
TRBV30,once,TRBD1,TRBJ1-5,CAWSAGQFNQPQHF,TGTGCCTGGAGTGCGGGACAGTTCAATCAGCCCCAGCATTTT
TRBV7-9,.,.,TRBJ1-2,CASSLGGLYGYTF,TGTGCCAGCAGCTTAGGAGGCCTCTATGGCTACACCTTC
TRBV14,.,TRBD1,TRBJ1-4,CASSQEVGTGILMEKLFF,TGTGCCAGCAGCCAAGAAGTCGGGACAGGGATCTTAATGGAAAAACTGTTTTTT
TRBV7-2,.,.,TRBJ2-7,CASSRGHSSYEQYF,TGTGCCAGCAGCCGAGGACATAGCTCCTACGAGCAGTACTTC
TRBV5-1,.,TRBD1,TRBJ2-7,CASSVDRAYEQYF,TGCGCCAGCAGCGTTGACAGGGCCTACGAGCAGTACTTC
TRBV7-2,.,.,TRBJ2-7,CASSLAVSLLGHLSVDEQYF,TGTGCCAGCAGCTTAGCGGTATCGCTATTGGGACACCTAAGTGTAGACGAGCAGTACTTC
TRBV12-5,.,TRBD2,TRBJ2-3,CASGLGTLAGPSTDTQYF,TGTGCTAGTGGTTTGGGGACACTAGCGGGGCCGTCGACAGATACGCAGTATTTT
TRBV5-1,.,.,TRBJ2-7,CASSSTPMGGAFTSYEQYF,TGCGCCAGCAGCTCAACCCCTATGGGGGGGGCCTTTACCTCCTACGAGCAGTACTTC
TRBV29-1,.,.,TRBJ2-7,CSVSTVSSYEQYF,TGCAGCGTCTCGACAGTGAGCTCCTACGAGCAGTACTTC
TRBV4-3,.,.,TRBJ2-3,CASSPGLTDTQYF,TGCGCCAGCAGCCCGGGACTCACAGATACGCAGTATTTT
TRBV16,.,.,TRBJ1-2,CASSQSRGAKDNYGYTF,TGTGCCAGCAGCCAATCAAGGGGTGCCAAGGATAACTATGGCTACACCTTC
TRBV6-5,.,TRBD1,TRBJ2-4,CASKGTGYDGNIQYF,TGTGCCAGCAAGGGGACAGGGTACGACGGAAACATTCAGTACTTC
TRBV6-1,.,.,TRBJ2-5,CASRTAGTIVETQYF,TGTGCCAGCAGAACTGCCGGGACAATAGTAGAGACCCAGTACTTC
TRBV4-1,once,.,TRBJ2-7,CASSLAESSYEQYF,TGCGCCAGCAGCCTTGCGGAGAGCTCCTACGAGCAGTACTTC
TRBV4-1,.,TRBD2,TRBJ2-1,CASSQTGTSANNEQFF,TGCGCCAGCAGCCAAACCGGGACTAGCGCAAACAATGAGCAGTTCTTC
TRBV6-6,.,.,TRBJ2-7,CASLGPGHSSYEQYF,TGTGCCAGCCTGGGACCGGGACACAGCTCCTACGAGCAGTACTTC
TRBV11-2,once,.,TRBJ2-1,CASSLRVATGRSYNEQFF,TGTGCCAGCAGCTTAAGGGTCGCTACGGGGAGATCCTACAATGAGCAGTTCTTC
TRBV7-2,.,TRBD2,TRBJ2-7,CASSLGFARGVSYEQYF,TGTGCCAGCAGCTTAGGGTTTGCGCGGGGGGTCTCCTACGAGCAGTACTTC
TRBV6-5,.,.,TRBJ1-5,CASSVGGIRNQPQHF,TGTGCCAGCAGTGTTGGAGGGATCCGCAATCAGCCCCAGCATTTT
TRBV19,.,.,TRBJ1-5,CASREWLSNQPQHF,TGTGCCAGTAGAGAATGGCTGAGCAATCAGCCCCAGCATTTT
TRBV15,.,TRBD2,TRBJ2-1,CATSRDAGTSGYNEQFF,TGTGCCACCAGCAGAGACGCCGGGACTAGCGGATACAATGAGCAGTTCTTC